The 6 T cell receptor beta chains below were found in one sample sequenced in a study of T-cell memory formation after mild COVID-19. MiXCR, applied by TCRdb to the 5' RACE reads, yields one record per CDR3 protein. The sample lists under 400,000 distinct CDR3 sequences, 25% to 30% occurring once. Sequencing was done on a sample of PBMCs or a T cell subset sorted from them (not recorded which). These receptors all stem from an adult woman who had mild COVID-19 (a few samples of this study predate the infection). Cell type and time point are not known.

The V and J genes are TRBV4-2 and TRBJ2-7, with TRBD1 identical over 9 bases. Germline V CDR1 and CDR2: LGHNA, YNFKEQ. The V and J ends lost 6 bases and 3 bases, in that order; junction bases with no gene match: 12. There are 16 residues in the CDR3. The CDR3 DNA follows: TGTGCCAGCAGTTCTAGTCCGGGACAGGGTTACTACGAGCAGTACTTC. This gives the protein CASSSSPGQGYYEQYF.

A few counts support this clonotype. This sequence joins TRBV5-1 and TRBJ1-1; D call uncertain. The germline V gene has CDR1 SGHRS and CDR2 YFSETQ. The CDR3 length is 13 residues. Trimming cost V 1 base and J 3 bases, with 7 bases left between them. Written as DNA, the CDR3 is TGCGCCAGCAGCTTGTTAGAATACACTGAAGCTTTCTTT. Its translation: CASSLLEYTEAFF.

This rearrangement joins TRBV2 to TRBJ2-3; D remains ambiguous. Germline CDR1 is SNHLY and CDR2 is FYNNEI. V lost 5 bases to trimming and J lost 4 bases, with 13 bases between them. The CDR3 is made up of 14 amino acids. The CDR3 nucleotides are TGTGCCAGCAGTCCACCACTACCGGCAGATACGCAGTATTTT. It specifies CASSPPLPADTQYF. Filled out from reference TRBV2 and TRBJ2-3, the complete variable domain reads EPEVTQTPSHQVTQMGQEVILRCVPISNHLYFYWYRQILGQKVEFLVSFYNNEISEKSEIFDDQFSVERPDGSNFTLKIRSTKLEDSAMYFCASSPPLPADTQYFGPGTRLTVL.

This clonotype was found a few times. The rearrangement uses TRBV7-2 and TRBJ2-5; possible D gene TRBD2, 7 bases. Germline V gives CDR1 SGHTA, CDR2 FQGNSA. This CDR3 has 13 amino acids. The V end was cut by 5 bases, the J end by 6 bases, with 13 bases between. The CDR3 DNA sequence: TGTGCCAGCAGCGGAGGGGGGGCCCAGACCCAGTACTTC. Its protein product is CASSGGGAQTQYF.

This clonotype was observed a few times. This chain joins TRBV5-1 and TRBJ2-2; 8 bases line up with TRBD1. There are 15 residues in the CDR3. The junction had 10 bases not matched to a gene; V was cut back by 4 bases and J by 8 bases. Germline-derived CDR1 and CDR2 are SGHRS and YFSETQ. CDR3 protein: CASSLLTGDLGELFF. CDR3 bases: TGCGCCAGCAGCCTGTTGACAGGGGACTTAGGGGAGCTGTTTTTT.

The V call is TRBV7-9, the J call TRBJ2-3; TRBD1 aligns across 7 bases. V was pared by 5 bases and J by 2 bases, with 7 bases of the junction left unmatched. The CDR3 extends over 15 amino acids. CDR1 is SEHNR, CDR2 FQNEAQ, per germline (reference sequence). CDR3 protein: CASSGPGQYTDTQYF. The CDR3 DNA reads TGTGCCAGCAGCGGGCCGGGACAGTACACAGATACGCAGTATTTT.